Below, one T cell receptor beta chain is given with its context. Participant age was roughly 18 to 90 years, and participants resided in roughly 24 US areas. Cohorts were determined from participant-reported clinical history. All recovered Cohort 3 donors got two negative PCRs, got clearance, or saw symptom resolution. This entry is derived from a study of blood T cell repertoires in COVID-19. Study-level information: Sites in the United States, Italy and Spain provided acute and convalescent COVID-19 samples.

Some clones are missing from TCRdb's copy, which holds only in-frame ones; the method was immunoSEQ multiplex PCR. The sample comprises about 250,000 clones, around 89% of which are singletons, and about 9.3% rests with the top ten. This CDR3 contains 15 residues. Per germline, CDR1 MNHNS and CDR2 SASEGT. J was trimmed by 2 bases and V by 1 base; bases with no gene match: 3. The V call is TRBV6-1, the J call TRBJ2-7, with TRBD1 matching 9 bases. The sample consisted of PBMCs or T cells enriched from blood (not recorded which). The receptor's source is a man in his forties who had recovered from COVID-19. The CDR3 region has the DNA TGTGCCAGCAGTGAAGATACAGGGGGCCCCTACGAGCAGTACTTC. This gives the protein CASSEDTGGPYEQYF.